Given below is one T cell receptor beta chain in context. Germline loops: CDR1 SGHTA, CDR2 FQGTGA. V shed 4 bases and J 2 bases; nucleotides not matched to a gene: 5. The CDR3 runs 17 residues. Punch biopsies of lesional scalp, plus peripheral blood, were taken from alopecia areata patients. The data originate from a study of CD8+ T cells in alopecia areata. About the study: At a dose of 5 to 10 mg twice daily, oral tofacitinib was given to treated patients.

Sequencing relied on a cDNA template that was reverse transcribed from extracted RNA. Assay used: immunoSEQ multiplex PCR; TCRdb lists only in-frame clones, some missing. This sample has roughly 140,000 clones, with about 47% found just once. The J gene is TRBJ2-6, the V gene TRBV7-3, with TRBD2 matching over 10 bases. The TCR sequence derives from a human donor with alopecia areata. The sequences come from CD4+ T cells sorted from blood, collected at week 0. The CDR3 loop is CASSSRLAGAGANVLTF. CDR3 nucleotides: TGTGCCAGCAGCTCCCGACTAGCGGGCGCTGGGGCCAACGTCCTGACTTTC.